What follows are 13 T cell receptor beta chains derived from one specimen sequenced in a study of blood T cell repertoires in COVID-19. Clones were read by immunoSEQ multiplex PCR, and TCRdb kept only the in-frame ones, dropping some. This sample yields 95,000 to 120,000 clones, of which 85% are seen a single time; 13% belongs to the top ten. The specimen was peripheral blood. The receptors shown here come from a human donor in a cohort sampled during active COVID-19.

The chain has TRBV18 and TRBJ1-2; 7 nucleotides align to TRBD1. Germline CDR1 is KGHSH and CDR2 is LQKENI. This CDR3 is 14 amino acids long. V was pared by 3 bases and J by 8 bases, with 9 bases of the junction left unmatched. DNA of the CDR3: TGTGCCAGCTCACCCACAGGGGACCCTCGGGGCTACACCTTC. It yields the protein CASSPTGDPRGYTF.

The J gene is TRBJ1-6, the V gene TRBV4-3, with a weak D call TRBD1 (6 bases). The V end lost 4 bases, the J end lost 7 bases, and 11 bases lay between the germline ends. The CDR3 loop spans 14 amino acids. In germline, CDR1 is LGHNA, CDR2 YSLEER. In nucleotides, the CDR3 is TGCGCCAGCAGCCCGGACAGCATCAATTCACCCCTCCACTTT. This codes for CASSPDSINSPLHF.

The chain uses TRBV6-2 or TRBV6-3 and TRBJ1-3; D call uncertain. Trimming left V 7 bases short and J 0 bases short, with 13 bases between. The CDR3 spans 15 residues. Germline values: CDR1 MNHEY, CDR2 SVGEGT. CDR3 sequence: CASTPRLGSGNTIYF. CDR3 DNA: TGTGCCAGCACCCCACGGCTAGGCTCTGGAAACACCATATATTTT.

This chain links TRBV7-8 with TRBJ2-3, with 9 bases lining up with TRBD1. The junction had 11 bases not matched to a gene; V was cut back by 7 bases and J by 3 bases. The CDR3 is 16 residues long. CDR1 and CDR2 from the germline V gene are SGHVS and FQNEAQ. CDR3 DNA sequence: TGTGCCAGCACTCAACTCCGGGACAGGGTGACAGATACGCAGTATTTT. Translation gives CASTQLRDRVTDTQYF.

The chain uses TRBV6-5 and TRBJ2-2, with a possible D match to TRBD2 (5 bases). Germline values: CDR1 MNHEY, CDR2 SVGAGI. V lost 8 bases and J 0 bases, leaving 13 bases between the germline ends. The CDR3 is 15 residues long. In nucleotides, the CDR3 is TGTGCCAGCCGGTGGACTGGCGCGAACACCGGGGAGCTGTTTTTT. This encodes CASRWTGANTGELFF.

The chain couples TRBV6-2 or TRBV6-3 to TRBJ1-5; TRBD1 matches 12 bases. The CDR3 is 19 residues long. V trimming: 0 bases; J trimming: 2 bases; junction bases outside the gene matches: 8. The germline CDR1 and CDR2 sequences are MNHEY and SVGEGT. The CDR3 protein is CASSYSTGQGAFGNQPQHF. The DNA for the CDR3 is TGTGCCAGCAGTTACTCGACGGGACAGGGGGCATTCGGCAATCAGCCCCAGCATTTT.

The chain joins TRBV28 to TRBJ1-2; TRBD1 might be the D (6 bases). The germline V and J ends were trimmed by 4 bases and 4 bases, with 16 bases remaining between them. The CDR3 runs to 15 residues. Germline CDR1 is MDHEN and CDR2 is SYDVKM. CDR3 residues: CASSSSPGGPYGYTF. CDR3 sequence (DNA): TGTGCCAGCAGTTCATCTCCGGGGGGCCCCTATGGCTACACCTTC.

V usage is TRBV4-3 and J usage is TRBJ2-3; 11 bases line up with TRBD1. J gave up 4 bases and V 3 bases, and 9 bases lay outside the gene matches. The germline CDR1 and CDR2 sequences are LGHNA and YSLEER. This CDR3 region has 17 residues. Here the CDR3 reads CASSQGVGGQGADTQYF. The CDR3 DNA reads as TGCGCCAGCAGCCAGGGCGTGGGGGGACAGGGGGCAGATACGCAGTATTTT.

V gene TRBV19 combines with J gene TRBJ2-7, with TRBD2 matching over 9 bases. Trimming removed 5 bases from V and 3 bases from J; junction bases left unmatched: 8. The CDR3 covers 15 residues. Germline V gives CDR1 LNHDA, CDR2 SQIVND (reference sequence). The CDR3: CASSVSLTSGYEQYF. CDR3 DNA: TGTGCCAGTAGTGTCTCCCTGACTAGCGGCTACGAGCAGTACTTC.

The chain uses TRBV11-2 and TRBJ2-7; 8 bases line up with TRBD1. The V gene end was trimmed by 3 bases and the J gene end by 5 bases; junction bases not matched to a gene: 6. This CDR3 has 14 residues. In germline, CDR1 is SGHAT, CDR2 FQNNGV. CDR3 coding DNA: TGTGCCAGCAGCTTCCTTCAGGGGGCCAACGAGCAGTACTTC. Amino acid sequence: CASSFLQGANEQYF.

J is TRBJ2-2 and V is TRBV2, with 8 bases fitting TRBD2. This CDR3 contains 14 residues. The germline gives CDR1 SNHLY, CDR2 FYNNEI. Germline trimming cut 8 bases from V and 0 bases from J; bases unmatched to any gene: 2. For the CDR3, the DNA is TGTGCCAGCCAGGGACTAGCGAACACCGGGGAGCTGTTTTTT. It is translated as CASQGLANTGELFF.

CDR3 bases: TGCGCCAGCAGCCATCCTGGACAAGGCTACGAGCAGTACTTC. Encoded protein: CASSHPGQGYEQYF. This chain connects TRBV4-1 to TRBJ2-7, with D perhaps TRBD1 (5 bases). The germline V gene encodes CDR1 MGHRA and CDR2 YSYEKL. The ends were cut back, 3 bases at V and 3 bases at J, with 12 bases in the middle. The CDR3 length is 14 residues.

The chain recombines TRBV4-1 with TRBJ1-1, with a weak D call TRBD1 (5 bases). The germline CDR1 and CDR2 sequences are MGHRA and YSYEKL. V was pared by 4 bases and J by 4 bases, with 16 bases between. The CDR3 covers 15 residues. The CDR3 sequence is CASSPGGGATTEAFF. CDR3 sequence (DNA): TGCGCCAGCAGCCCCGGCGGCGGGGCGACCACTGAAGCTTTCTTT.